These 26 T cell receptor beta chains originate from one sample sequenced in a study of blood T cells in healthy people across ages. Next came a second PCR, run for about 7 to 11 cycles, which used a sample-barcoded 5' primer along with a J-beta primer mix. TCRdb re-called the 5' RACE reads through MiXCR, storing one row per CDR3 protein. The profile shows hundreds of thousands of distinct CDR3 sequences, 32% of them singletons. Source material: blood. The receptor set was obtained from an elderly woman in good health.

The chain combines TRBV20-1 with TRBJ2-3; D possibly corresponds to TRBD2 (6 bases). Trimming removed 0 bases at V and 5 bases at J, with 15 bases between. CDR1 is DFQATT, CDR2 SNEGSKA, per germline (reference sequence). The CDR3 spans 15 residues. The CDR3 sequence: CSAREGGYGRDTQYF. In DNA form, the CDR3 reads TGCAGTGCTAGAGAAGGAGGGTACGGGAGAGATACGCAGTATTTT.

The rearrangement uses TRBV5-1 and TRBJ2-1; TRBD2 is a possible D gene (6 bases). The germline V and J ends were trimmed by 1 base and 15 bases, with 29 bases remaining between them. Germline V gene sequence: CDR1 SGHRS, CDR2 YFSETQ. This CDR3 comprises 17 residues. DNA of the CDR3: TGCGCCAGCAGCTTGTTAATGGGGGGAAGCTCCTACAATGAGTGGTTCTTC. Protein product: CASSLLMGGSSYNEWFF.

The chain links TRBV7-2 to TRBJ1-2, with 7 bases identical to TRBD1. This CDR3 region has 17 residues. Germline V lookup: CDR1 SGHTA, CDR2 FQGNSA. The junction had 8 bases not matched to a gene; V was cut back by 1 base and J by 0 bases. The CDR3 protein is CASSLGGAGGSNYGYTF. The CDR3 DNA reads TGTGCCAGCAGCTTAGGGGGGGCAGGGGGTTCTAACTATGGCTACACCTTC. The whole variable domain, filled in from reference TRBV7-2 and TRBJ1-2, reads GAGVSQSPSNKVTEKGKDVELRCDPISGHTALYWYRQSLGQGLEFLIYFQGNSAPDKSGLPSDRFSAERTGGSVSTLTIQRTQQEDSAVYLCASSLGGAGGSNYGYTFGSGTRLTVV.

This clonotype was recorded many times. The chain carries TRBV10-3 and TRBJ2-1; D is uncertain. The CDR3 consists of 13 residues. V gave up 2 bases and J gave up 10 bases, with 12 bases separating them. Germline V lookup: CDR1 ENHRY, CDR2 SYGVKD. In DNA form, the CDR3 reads TGTGCCATCAGTGAGATCACGGGCCCCGAGCAGTTCTTC. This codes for CAISEITGPEQFF.

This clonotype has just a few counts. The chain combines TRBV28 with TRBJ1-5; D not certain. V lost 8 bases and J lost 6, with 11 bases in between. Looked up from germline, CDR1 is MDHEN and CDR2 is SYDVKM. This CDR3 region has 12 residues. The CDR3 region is CASGVWIQPQHF. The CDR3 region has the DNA TGTGCCAGCGGGGTTTGGATTCAGCCCCAGCATTTT.

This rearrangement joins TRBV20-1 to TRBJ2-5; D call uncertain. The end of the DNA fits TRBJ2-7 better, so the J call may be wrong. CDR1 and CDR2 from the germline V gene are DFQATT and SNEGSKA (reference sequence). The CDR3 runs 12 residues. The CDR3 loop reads CSAEKESYEQYF. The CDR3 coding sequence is TGCAGTGCAGAGAAGGAAAGCTACGAGCAGTACTTC.

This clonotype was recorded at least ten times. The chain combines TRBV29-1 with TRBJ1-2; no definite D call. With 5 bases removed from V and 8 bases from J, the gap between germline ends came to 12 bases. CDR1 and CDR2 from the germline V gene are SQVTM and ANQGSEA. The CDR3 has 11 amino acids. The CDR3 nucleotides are TGCAGCGTTATCATCGGAGGGGGCTACACCTTC. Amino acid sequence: CSVIIGGGYTF.

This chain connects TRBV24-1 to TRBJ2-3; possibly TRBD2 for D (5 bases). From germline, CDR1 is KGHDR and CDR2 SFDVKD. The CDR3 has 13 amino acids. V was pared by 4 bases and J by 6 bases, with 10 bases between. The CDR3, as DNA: TGTGCCACCAGTGAGCCGGGGAGTGATACGCAGTATTTT. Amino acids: CATSEPGSDTQYF.

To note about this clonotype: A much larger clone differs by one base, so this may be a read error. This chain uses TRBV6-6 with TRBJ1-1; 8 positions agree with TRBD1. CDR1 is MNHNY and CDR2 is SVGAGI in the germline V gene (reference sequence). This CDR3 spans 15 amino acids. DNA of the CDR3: TGTGCCAGCATCTTTACAGGGGGATTGAACGCTGAAGCTTTCTTT. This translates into CASIFTGGLNAEAFF.

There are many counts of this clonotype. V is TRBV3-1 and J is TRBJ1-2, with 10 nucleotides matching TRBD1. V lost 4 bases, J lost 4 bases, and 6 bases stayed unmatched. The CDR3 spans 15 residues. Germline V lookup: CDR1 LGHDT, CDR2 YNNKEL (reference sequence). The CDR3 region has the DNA TGTGCCAGCAGCCCCGGACAGGGGGGCTTCTATGGCTACACCTTC. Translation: CASSPGQGGFYGYTF.

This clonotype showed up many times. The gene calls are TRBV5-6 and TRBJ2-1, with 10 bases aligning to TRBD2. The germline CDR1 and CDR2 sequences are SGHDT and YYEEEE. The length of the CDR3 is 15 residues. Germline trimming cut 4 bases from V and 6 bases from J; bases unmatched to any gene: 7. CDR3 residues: CASSPILAGVNEQFF. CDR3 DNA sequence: TGTGCCAGCAGCCCCATCCTAGCGGGGGTCAATGAGCAGTTCTTC.

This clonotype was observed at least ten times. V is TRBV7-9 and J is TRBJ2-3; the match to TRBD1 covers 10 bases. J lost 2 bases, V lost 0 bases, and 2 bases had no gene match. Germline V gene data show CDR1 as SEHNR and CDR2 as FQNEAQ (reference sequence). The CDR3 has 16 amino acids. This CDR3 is CASSLAGQGSTDTQYF. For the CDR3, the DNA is TGTGCCAGCAGCTTAGCGGGACAGGGGTCCACAGATACGCAGTATTTT.

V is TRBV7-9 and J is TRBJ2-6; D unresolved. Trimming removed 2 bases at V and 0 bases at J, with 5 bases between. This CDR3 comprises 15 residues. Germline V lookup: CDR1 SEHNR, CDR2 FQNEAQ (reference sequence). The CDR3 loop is CASSLQLSGANVLTF. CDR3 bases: TGTGCCAGCAGCTTACAGCTCTCTGGGGCCAACGTCCTGACTTTC.

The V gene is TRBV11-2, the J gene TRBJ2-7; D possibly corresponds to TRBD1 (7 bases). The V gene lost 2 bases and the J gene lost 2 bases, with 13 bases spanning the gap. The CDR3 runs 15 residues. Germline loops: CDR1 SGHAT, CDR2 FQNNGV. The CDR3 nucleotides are TGTGCCAGCAGCTTACCGGGGGACAGAACCTACGAGCAGTACTTC. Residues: CASSLPGDRTYEQYF.

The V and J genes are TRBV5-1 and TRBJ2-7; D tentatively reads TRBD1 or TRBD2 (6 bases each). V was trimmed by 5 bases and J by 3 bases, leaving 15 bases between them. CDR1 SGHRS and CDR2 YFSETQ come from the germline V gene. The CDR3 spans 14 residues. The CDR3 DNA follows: TGCGCCAGCAGACCTGGGGGGCTGAACTACGAGCAGTACTTC. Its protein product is CASRPGGLNYEQYF. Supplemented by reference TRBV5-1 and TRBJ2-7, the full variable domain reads KAGVTQTPRYLIKTRGQQVTLSCSPISGHRSVSWYQQTPGQGLQFLFEYFSETQRNKGNFPGRFSGRQFSNSRSEMNVSTLELGDSALYLCASRPGGLNYEQYFGPGTRLTVT.

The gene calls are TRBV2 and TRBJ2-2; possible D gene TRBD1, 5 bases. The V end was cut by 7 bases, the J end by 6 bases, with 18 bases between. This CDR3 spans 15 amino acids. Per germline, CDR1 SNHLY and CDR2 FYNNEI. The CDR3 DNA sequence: TGTGCCAGCAAGGCCACGGGCAGGGTGGCCGGGGAGCTGTTTTTT. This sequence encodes CASKATGRVAGELFF.

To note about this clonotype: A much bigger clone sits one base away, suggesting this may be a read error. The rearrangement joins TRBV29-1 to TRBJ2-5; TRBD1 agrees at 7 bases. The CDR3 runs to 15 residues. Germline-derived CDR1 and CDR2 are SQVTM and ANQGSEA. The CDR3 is CSVDRVDRPQETQDF. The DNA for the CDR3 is TGCAGCGTTGATAGGGTGGACAGGCCGCAAGAGACCCAGGACTTC.

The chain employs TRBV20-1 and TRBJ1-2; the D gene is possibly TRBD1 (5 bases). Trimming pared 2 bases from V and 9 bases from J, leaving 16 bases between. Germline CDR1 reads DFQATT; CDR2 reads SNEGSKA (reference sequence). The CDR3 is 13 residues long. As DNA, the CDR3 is TGCAGTGCTAGATTTCGGCAGGGTGGGAGCTACACCTTC. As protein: CSARFRQGGSYTF.

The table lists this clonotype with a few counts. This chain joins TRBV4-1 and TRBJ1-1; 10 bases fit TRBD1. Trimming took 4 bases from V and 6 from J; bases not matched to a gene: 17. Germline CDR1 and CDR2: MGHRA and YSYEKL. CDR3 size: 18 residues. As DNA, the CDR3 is TGCGCCAGCAGCCCGAAGACCGGGACAGGGGTTTCCCAATCTGAAGCTTTCTTT. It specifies CASSPKTGTGVSQSEAFF.

This CDR3 is CASSPGAHQDNEKLFF. CDR3 DNA sequence: TGTGCCAGCAGCCCGGGGGCGCATCAGGATAATGAAAAACTGTTTTTT. This rearrangement joins TRBV5-4 to TRBJ1-4; weak D call: TRBD1 (6 bases). Germline-derived CDR1 and CDR2 are SGHNT and YYREEE (reference sequence). V dropped 4 bases and J dropped 4 bases, with 17 bases sitting between them. The CDR3 is made up of 16 amino acids.

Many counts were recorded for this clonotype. The CDR3 DNA sequence: TGCGCCAGCAGCCCCGGGACAGGGTACACAGATACGCAGTATTTT. Its translation is CASSPGTGYTDTQYF. The chain uses TRBV5-1 and TRBJ2-3; 9 bases are shared with TRBD1. Germline V gene lookup returns CDR1 SGHRS and CDR2 YFSETQ. V gave up 4 bases and J gave up 2 bases; unmatched junction bases: 5. The CDR3 sequence is 15 residues long. Based on the CDR3 plus reference TRBV5-1 and TRBJ2-3, the full variable domain is KAGVTQTPRYLIKTRGQQVTLSCSPISGHRSVSWYQQTPGQGLQFLFEYFSETQRNKGNFPGRFSGRQFSNSRSEMNVSTLELGDSALYLCASSPGTGYTDTQYFGPGTRLTVL.

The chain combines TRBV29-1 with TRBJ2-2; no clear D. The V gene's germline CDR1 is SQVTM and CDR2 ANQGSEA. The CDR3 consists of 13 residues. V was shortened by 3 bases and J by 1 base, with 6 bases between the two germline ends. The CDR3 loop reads CSVDSVNTGELFF. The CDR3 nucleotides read TGCAGCGTTGATAGTGTGAACACCGGGGAGCTGTTTTTT.

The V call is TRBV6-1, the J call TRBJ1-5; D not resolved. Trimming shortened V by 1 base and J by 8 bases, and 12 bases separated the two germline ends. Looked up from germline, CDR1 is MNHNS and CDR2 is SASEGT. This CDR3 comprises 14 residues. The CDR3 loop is CASSEVEGSEPQHF. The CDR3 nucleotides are TGTGCCAGCAGTGAAGTGGAGGGTTCGGAGCCCCAGCATTTT.

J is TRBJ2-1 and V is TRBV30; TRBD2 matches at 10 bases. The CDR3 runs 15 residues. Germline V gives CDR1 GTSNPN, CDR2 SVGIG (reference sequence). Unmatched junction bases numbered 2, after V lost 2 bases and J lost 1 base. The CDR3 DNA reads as TGTGCCTGGAGTCGTAGCGGGGGGTCCTACAATGAGCAGTTCTTC. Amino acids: CAWSRSGGSYNEQFF.

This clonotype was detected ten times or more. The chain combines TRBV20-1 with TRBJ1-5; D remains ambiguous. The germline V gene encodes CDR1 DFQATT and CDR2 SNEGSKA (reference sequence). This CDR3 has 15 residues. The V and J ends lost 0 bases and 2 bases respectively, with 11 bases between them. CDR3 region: CSARDSGGGNQPQHF. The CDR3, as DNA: TGCAGTGCTAGAGATTCGGGAGGAGGCAATCAGCCCCAGCATTTT.

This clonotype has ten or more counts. Written as DNA, the CDR3 is TGTGCCAGTAGTATAGTTTCGGACAGTCCCTACGAGCAGTACTTC. Translating it yields CASSIVSDSPYEQYF. This sequence joins TRBV19 and TRBJ2-7; D is perhaps TRBD1 (6 bases). The CDR3 loop spans 15 amino acids. Trimming cost V 1 base and J 2 bases, with 12 bases left between them. Germline V lookup: CDR1 LNHDA, CDR2 SQIVND (reference sequence).